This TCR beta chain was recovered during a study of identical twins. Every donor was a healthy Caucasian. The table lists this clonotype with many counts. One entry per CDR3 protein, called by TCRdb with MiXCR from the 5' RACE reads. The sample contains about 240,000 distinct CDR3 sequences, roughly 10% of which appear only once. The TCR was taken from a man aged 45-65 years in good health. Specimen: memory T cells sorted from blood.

This chain's CDR3 is CASSLGAGGGNEQFF. As DNA, the CDR3 is TGTGCCAGCAGTTTAGGGGCAGGGGGCGGAAATGAGCAGTTCTTC. V usage is TRBV12-3 or TRBV12-4 and J usage is TRBJ2-1, with 8 bases lining up with TRBD1. Losses at the gene ends were 1 base for V and 7 bases for J; bases not matched to a gene: 6. The CDR3 extends over 15 amino acids.